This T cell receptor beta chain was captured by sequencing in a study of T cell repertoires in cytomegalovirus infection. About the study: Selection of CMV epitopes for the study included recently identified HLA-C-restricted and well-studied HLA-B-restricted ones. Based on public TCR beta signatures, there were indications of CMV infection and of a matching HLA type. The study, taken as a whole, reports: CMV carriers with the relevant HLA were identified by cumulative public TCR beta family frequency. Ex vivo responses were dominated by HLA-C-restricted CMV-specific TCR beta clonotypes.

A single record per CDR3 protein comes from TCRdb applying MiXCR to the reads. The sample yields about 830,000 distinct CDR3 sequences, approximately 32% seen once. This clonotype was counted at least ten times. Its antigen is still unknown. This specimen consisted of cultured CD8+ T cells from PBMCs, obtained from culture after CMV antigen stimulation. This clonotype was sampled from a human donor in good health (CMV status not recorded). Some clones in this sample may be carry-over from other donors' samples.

CDR3 protein: CASSYLAEPPGNTIYF. CDR3 in DNA: TGTGCCAGCAGCTACCTTGCGGAACCACCCGGAAACACCATATATTTT. J is TRBJ1-3 and V is TRBV7-8, with D hard to call. In germline, CDR1 is SGHVS, CDR2 FQNEAQ. CDR3 size: 16 residues. V dropped 4 bases and J dropped 4 bases, with 17 bases sitting between them.